This T cell receptor (beta chain) stems from a study of PD-1 blockade in classical Hodgkin lymphoma. The germline V gene has CDR1 MNHEY and CDR2 SMNVEV (reference sequence). The V and J ends lost 2 bases and 0 bases respectively, with 25 bases between them. The length of the CDR3 is 20 residues. The method was immunoSEQ multiplex PCR; TCRdb's version includes in-frame clones alone and lacks a portion of them. The repertoire holds tens of thousands of clones, with around 90% as singletons. The time point denotes: cycle 4 day 1 (C4D1), after 6 weeks of nivolumab. Autologous stem cell transplantation was followed by relapse in every patient, and brentuximab vedotin exposure varied.

The J gene is TRBJ1-2, the V gene TRBV27; D unresolved. The origin of this receptor is a human donor with classical Hodgkin lymphoma. The sample in question was peripheral blood mononuclear cells (PBMCs), obtained before the fourth cycle of nivolumab. The chain's CDR3 is CASSLREKSRKDGANYGYTF. CDR3 DNA sequence: TGTGCCAGCAGTTTAAGGGAAAAATCCAGAAAGGATGGAGCTAACTATGGCTACACCTTC.